This T cell receptor (beta chain) was captured by sequencing in a study of CD8+ T cells in alopecia areata. Study-wide results and limits: In scalp samples, resident alphabeta T cells of normal skin are also sequenced. Greater clonality was observed in lesional scalp samples, especially alopecia totalis/universalis, versus normal scalp.

Concerning this clone: Antigen unknown.

Following extraction, RNA underwent reverse transcription to cDNA, which served as the sequencing template. The data were produced by immunoSEQ multiplex PCR, yet TCRdb's version contains in-frame clones alone and is incomplete. The sample lists 100,000 to 130,000 clones; approximately 63% were seen once. Cell sorting was applied to PBMCs, and CD4+ and CD8+ T cells were collected. Sequencing was carried out using CD8+ T cells sorted from blood. The sequence was obtained from a human donor in good health.

The CDR3 spells CASSVIRHDYSPLHF. The CDR3 DNA follows: TGTGCCAGCAGTGTAATCCGACACGATTATTCACCCCTCCACTTT. The chain recombines TRBV6-5 with TRBJ1-6; D is unclear. Trimming removed 5 bases from V and 8 bases from J, with 16 bases in between. This CDR3 contains 15 residues. Per germline, CDR1 MNHEY and CDR2 SVGAGI.